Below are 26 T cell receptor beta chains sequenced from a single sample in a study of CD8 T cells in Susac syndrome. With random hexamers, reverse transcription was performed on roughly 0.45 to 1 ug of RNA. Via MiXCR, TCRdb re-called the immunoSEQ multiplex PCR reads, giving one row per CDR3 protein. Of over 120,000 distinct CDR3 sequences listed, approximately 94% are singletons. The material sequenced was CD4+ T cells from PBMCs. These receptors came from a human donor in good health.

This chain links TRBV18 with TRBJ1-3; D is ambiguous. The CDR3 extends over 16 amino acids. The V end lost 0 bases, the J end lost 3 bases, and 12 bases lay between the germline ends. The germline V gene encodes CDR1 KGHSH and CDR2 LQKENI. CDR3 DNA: TGTGCCAGCTCACCACCGGGGTCCAGGCGTGGAAACACCATATATTTT. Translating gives CASSPPGSRRGNTIYF.

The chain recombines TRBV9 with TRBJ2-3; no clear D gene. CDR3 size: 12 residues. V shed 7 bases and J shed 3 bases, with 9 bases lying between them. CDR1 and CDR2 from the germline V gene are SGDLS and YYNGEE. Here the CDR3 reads CASSPRTDTQYF. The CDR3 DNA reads TGTGCCAGCTCACCGAGGACAGATACGCAGTATTTT. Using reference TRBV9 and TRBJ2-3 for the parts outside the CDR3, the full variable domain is DSGVTQTPKHLITATGQRVTLRCSPRSGDLSVYWYQQSLDQGLQFLIQYYNGEERAKGNILERFSAQQFPDLHSELNLSSLELGDSALYFCASSPRTDTQYFGPGTRLTVL.

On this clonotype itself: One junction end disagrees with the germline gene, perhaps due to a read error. CDR3 bases: TGTGCCAGCAGCCTAGGATCGGGTCTCTACAATGAGCAGTTCTTC. It encodes CASSLGSGLYNEQFF. The V gene is TRBV13, the J gene TRBJ2-1; D unclear. This CDR3 spans 15 amino acids. The germline gives CDR1 PRHDT, CDR2 FYEKMQ (reference sequence).

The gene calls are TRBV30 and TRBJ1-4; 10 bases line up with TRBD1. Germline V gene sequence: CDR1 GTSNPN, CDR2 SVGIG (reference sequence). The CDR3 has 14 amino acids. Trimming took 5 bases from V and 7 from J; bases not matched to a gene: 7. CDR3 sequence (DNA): TGTGCCTGGGAGGGGACAGGGGCGACTGAAAAACTGTTTTTT. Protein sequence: CAWEGTGATEKLFF.

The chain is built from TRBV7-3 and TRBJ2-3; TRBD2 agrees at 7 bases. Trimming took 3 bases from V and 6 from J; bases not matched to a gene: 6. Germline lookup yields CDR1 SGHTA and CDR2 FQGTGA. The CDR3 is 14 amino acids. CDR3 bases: TGTGCCAGCAGCTTCGGAAGGGGAGGGGATACGCAGTATTTT. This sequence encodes CASSFGRGGDTQYF.

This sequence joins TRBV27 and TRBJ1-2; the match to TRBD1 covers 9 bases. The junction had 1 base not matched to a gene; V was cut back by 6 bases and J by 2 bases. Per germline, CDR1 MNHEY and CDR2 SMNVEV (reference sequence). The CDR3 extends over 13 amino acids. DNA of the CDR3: TGTGCCAGCAGACAGGGGGCGAACTATGGCTACACCTTC. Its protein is CASRQGANYGYTF.

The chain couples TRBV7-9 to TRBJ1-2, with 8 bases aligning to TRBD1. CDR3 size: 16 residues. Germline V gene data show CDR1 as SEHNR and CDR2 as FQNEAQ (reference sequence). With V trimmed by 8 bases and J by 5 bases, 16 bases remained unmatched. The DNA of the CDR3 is TGTGCCAGCCGCCCTCCTTTGCAGGGGGCTTGGTATGGCTACACCTTC. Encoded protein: CASRPPLQGAWYGYTF.

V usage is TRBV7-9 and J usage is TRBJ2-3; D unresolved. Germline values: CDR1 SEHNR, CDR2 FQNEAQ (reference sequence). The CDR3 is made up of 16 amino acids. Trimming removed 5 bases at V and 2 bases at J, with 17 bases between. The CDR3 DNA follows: TGTGCCAGCAGCCCCCCTCTATTCCTTCCCACAGATACGCAGTATTTT. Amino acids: CASSPPLFLPTDTQYF. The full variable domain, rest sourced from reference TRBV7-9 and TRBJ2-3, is DTGVSQNPRHKITKRGQNVTFRCDPISEHNRLYWYRQTLGQGPEFLTYFQNEAQLEKSRLLSDRFSAERPKGSFSTLEIQRTEQGDSAMYLCASSPPLFLPTDTQYFGPGTRLTVL.

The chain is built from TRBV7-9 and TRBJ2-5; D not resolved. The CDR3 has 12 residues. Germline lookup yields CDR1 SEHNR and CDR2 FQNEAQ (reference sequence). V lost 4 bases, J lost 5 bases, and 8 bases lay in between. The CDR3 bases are TGTGCCAGCAGCTCTCGTCGGGAGACCCAGTACTTC. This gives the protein CASSSRRETQYF.

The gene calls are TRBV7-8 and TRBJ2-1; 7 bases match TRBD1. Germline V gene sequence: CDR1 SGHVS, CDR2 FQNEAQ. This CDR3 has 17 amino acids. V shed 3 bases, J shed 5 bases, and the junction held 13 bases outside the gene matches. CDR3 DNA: TGTGCCAGCAGCTTCCCCCCGCGACAGGGCCGAAACAATGAGCAGTTCTTC. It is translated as CASSFPPRQGRNNEQFF. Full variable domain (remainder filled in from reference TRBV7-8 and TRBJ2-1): GAGVSQSPRYKVAKRGQDVALRCDPISGHVSLFWYQQALGQGPEFLTYFQNEAQLDKSGLPSDRFFAERPEGSVSTLKIQRTQQEDSAVYLCASSFPPRQGRNNEQFFGPGTRLTVL.

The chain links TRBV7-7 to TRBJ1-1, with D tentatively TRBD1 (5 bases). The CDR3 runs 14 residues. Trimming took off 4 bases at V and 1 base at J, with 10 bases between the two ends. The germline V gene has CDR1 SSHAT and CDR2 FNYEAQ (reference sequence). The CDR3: CASSSHQGNTEAFF. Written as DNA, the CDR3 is TGTGCCAGCAGCTCCCACCAGGGGAACACTGAAGCTTTCTTT.

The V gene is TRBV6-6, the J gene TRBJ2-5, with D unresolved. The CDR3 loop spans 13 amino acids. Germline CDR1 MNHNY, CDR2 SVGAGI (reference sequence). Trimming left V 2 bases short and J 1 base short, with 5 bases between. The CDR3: CASSYESQETQYF. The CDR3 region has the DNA TGTGCCAGCAGTTACGAGTCCCAAGAGACCCAGTACTTC.

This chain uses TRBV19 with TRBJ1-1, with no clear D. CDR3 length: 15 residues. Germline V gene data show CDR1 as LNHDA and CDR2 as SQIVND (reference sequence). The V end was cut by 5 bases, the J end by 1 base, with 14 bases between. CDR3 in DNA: TGTGCCAGTAGTGGGATGAATTTGGGGAACACTGAAGCTTTCTTT. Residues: CASSGMNLGNTEAFF.

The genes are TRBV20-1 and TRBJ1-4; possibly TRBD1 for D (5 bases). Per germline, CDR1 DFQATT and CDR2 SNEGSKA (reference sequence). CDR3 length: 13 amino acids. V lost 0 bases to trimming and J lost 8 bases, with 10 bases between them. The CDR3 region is CSAREGLREKLFF. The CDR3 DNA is TGCAGTGCTAGAGAGGGGCTGCGAGAAAAACTGTTTTTT.

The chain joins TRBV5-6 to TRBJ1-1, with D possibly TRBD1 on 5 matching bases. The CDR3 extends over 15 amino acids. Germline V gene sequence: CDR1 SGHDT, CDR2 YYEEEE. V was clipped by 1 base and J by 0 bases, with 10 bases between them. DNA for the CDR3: TGTGCCAGCAGCTTGACAGGCGCCATGAACACTGAAGCTTTCTTT. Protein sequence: CASSLTGAMNTEAFF. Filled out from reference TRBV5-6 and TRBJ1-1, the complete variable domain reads DAGVTQSPTHLIKTRGQQVTLRCSPKSGHDTVSWYQQALGQGPQFIFQYYEEEERQRGNFPDRFSGHQFPNYSSELNVNALLLGDSALYLCASSLTGAMNTEAFFGQGTRLTVV.

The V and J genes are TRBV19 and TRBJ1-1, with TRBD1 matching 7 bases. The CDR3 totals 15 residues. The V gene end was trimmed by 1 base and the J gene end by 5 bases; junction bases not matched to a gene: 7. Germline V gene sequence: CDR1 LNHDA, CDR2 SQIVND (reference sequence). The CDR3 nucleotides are TGTGCCAGTAGTATAGGTGGGACAGAAAGAACTGAAGCTTTCTTT. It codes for CASSIGGTERTEAFF.

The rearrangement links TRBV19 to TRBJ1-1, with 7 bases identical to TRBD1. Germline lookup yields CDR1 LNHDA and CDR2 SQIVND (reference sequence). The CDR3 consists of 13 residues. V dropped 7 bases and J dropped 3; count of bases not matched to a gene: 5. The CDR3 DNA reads TGTGCCAGTAATCGACAGGGTGACACTGAAGCTTTCTTT. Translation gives CASNRQGDTEAFF.

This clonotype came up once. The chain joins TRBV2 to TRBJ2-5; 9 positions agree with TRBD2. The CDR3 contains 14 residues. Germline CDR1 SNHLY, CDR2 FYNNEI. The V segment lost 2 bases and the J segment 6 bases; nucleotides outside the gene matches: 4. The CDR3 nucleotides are TGTGCCAGCAGTGAATTGCGGGGGGGTCAGACCCAGTACTTC. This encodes CASSELRGGQTQYF.

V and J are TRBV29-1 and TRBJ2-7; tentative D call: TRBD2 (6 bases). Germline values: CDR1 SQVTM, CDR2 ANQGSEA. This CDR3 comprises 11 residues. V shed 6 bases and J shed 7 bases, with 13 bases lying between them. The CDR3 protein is CSVTSFLEQYF. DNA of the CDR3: TGCAGCGTGACTAGTTTCTTAGAGCAGTACTTC.

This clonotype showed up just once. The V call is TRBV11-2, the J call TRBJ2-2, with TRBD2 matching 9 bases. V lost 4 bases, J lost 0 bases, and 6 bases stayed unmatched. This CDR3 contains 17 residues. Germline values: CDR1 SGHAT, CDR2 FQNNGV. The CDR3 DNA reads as TGTGCCAGCAGCTACCTGGCGGGAGGGCCGAACACCGGGGAGCTGTTTTTT. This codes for CASSYLAGGPNTGELFF.

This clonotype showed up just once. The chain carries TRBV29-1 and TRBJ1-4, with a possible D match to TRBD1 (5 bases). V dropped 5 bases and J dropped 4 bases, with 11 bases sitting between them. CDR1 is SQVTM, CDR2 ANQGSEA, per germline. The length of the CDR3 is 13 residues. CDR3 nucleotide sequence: TGCAGCGTTCTCGGGACGGGTAATGAAAAACTGTTTTTT. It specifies CSVLGTGNEKLFF.

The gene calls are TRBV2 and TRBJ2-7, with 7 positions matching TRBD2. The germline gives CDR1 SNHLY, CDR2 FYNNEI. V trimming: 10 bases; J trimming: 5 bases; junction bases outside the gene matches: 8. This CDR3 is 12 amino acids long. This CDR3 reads CATGLVAHEQYF. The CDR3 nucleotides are TGTGCCACCGGACTAGTTGCACACGAGCAGTACTTC.

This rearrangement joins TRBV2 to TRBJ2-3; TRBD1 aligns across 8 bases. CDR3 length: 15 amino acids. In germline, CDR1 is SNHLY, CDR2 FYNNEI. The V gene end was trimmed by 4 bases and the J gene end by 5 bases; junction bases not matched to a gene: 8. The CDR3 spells CASSVAGGRGDTQYF. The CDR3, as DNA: TGTGCCAGCAGTGTCGCAGGGGGCCGTGGAGATACGCAGTATTTT. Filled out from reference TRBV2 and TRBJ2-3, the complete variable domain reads EPEVTQTPSHQVTQMGQEVILRCVPISNHLYFYWYRQILGQKVEFLVSFYNNEISEKSEIFDDQFSVERPDGSNFTLKIRSTKLEDSAMYFCASSVAGGRGDTQYFGPGTRLTVL.

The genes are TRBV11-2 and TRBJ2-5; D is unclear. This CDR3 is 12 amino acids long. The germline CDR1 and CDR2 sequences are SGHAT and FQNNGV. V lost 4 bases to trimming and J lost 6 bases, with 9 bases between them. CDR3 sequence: CASSSQIQTQYF. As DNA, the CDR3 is TGTGCCAGCAGCTCTCAAATTCAGACCCAGTACTTC. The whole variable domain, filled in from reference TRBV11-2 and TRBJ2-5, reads EAGVAQSPRYKIIEKRQSVAFWCNPISGHATLYWYQQILGQGPKLLIQFQNNGVVDDSQLPKDRFSAERLKGVDSTLKIQPAKLEDSAVYLCASSSQIQTQYFGPGTRLLVL.

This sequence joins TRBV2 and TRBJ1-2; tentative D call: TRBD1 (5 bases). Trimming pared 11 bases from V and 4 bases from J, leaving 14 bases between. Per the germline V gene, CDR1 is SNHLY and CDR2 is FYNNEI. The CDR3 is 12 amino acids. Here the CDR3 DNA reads TGTGCCGGAAGAGTAGGGACCTATGGCTACACCTTC. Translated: CAGRVGTYGYTF.

The CDR3 loop is CASSPRSPGANVLTF. The CDR3 bases are TGTGCCAGCTCACCACGGAGCCCCGGGGCCAACGTCCTGACTTTC. This rearrangement joins TRBV18 to TRBJ2-6; no clear D. V was clipped by 1 base and J by 4 bases, with 8 bases between them. The V gene's germline CDR1 is KGHSH and CDR2 LQKENI. The length of the CDR3 is 15 residues.